This T cell receptor beta chain was recorded in a study of T cells in localized non-small cell lung cancer. There are 13 residues in the CDR3. Germline CDR1 is MNHEY and CDR2 is SMNVEV (reference sequence). V lost 5 bases to trimming and J lost 9 bases, with 14 bases between them. TCRdb's table, derived via immunoSEQ multiplex PCR, lists solely in-frame clones and lacks some. The sample has just over 70,000 clones; about 86% are singletons. This clonotype was sampled from a male donor older than 55 with stage III squamous cell lung carcinoma. The chain recombines TRBV27 with TRBJ1-5; D ambiguous. The starting material was peripheral blood, obtained before any cancer treatment. This CDR3 is CASSQQNRGPQHF. Written as DNA, the CDR3 is TGTGCCAGCAGTCAGCAAAACCGAGGGCCCCAGCATTTT.